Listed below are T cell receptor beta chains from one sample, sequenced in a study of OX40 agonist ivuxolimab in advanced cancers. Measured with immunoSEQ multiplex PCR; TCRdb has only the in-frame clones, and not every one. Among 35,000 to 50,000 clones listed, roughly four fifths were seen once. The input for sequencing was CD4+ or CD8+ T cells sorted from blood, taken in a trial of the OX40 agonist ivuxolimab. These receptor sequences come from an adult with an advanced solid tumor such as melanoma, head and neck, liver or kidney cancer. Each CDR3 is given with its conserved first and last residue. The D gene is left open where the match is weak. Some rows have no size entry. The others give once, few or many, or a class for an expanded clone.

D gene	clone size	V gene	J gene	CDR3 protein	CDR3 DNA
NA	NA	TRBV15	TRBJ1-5	CATSRAVYSNQPQHF	TGTGCCACCAGCAGGGCAGTTTATAGCAATCAGCCCCAGCATTTT
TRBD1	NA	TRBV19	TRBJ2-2	CASTGGNTGELFF	TGTGCCAGTACAGGGGGAAACACCGGGGAGCTGTTTTTT
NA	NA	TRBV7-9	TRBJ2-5	CASSLSREETQYF	TGTGCCAGCAGCTTGTCCCGAGAGGAGACCCAGTACTTC
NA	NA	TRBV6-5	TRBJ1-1	CASSLDWESTEAFF	TGTGCCAGCAGTTTGGACTGGGAGAGCACTGAAGCTTTCTTT
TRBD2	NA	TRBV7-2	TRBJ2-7	CASSLGVSGLTLPNYEQYF	TGTGCCAGCAGCTTAGGAGTCTCGGGACTAACCCTACCCAACTACGAGCAGTACTTC
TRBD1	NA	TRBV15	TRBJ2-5	CATSRDLSPQGQETQYF	TGTGCCACCAGCAGAGATTTATCCCCACAGGGGCAAGAGACCCAGTACTTC
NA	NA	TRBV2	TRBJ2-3	CASSEGDEDTQYF	TGTGCCAGCAGTGAAGGGGATGAGGATACGCAGTATTTT
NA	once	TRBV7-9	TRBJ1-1	CASGRGREATEAFF	TGTGCCAGCGGGAGGGGCAGGGAGGCCACTGAAGCTTTCTTT
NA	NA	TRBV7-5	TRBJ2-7	CVRSLATGGREQYF	TGTGTCAGAAGCTTAGCGACCGGGGGGCGAGAGCAGTACTTC
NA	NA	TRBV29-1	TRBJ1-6	CSVAETSGSPLHF	TGCAGCGTTGCCGAGACGAGTGGTTCACCCCTCCACTTT
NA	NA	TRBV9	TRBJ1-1	CASSLSQYTEAFF	TGTGCCAGCAGCCTTTCCCAGTACACTGAAGCTTTCTTT
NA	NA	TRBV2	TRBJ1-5	CASSVSPLQYSNQPQHF	TGTGCCAGCAGTGTTAGTCCGCTCCAATATAGCAATCAGCCCCAGCATTTT
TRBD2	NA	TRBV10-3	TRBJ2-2	CAISVMPSGNTGELFF	TGTGCCATCAGTGTCATGCCTAGCGGGAATACCGGGGAGCTGTTTTTT
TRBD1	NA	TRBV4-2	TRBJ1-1	CASSQEDRGKNTEAFF	TGTGCCAGCAGCCAAGAGGACAGGGGTAAGAACACTGAAGCTTTCTTT
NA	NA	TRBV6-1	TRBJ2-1	CASRMTADYNEQFF	TGTGCCAGCAGAATGACAGCCGACTACAATGAGCAGTTCTTC
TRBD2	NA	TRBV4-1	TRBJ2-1	CASSQGLAGENEQFF	TGCGCCAGCAGCCAGGGACTAGCGGGAGAAAATGAGCAGTTCTTC
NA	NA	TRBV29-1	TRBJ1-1	CSVAGTLNTEAFF	TGCAGCGTTGCCGGGACGCTGAACACTGAAGCTTTCTTT
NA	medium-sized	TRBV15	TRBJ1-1	CATREAVGDGENTEAFF	TGTGCCACCAGGGAAGCTGTCGGGGACGGCGAGAACACTGAAGCTTTCTTT
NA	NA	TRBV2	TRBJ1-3	CASTLARAGNTIYF	TGTGCCAGCACCCTAGCCAGAGCCGGAAACACCATATATTTT
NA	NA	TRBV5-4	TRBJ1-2	CASSLGVASYGYTF	TGTGCCAGCAGCTTGGGGGTGGCTAGCTATGGCTACACCTTC
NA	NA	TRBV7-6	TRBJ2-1	CASSLKQGTYNEQFF	TGTGCCAGCAGCTTAAAACAGGGAACCTACAATGAGCAGTTCTTC
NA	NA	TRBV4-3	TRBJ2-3	CASSQSGKFTDTQYF	TGCGCCAGCAGCCAGTCTGGGAAATTCACAGATACGCAGTATTTT
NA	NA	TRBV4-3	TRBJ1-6	CASSQQVMRSPLHF	TGCGCCAGCAGCCAACAGGTGATGCGGTCACCCCTCCACTTT
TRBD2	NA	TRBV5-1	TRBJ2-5	CASSLLAAGAQETQYF	TGCGCCAGCAGCCTACTTGCGGCGGGAGCCCAAGAGACCCAGTACTTC
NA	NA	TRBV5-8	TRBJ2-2	CASSLRDGTNTGELFF	TGTGCCAGCAGCTTAAGGGACGGAACGAACACCGGGGAGCTGTTTTTT
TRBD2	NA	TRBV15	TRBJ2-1	CATSNLPLAGTYNEQFF	TGTGCCACCAGCAACTTACCCCTAGCGGGAACCTACAATGAGCAGTTCTTC
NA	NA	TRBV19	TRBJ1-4	CASSMGQGATNEKLFF	TGTGCCAGTAGTATGGGTCAGGGCGCAACTAATGAAAAACTGTTTTTT
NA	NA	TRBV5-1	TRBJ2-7	CASSLGQTAYEQYF	TGCGCCAGCAGCTTGGGACAGACAGCCTACGAGCAGTACTTC
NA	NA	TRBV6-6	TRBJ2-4	CASSYSGGKGIQYF	TGTGCCAGCAGTTACTCGGGCGGGAAGGGCATTCAGTACTTC
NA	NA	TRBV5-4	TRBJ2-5	CASSPGDHREETQYF	TGTGCCAGCAGCCCGGGGGATCACAGGGAAGAGACCCAGTACTTC
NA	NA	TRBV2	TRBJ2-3	CASLVQPFTDTQYF	TGTGCCAGCCTTGTACAGCCGTTCACAGATACGCAGTATTTT
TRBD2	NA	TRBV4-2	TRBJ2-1	CASSQESGRANEQFF	TGTGCCAGCAGCCAGGAGAGCGGGAGGGCAAATGAGCAGTTCTTC
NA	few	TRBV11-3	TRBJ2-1	CASSLGWESAYNEQFF	TGTGCCAGCAGCTTAGGGTGGGAGTCCGCCTACAATGAGCAGTTCTTC
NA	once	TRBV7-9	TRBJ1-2	CASSFGASYGYTF	TGTGCCAGCAGCTTCGGGGCTTCCTATGGCTACACCTTC
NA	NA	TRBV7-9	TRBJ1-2	CASHGGRAGSGYTF	TGTGCCAGTCACGGCGGCAGGGCAGGGTCTGGCTACACCTTC
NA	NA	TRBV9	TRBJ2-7	CASSVGGAHSYEQYF	TGTGCCAGCAGCGTAGGCGGGGCCCACTCCTACGAGCAGTACTTC
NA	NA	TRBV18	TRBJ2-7	CASSPSPSLRGHEQYF	TGTGCCAGCTCACCGTCTCCGAGCTTACGCGGCCACGAGCAGTACTTC
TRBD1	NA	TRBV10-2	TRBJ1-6	CASSDWDRRNSPLHF	TGCGCCAGCAGTGATTGGGACAGGAGAAATTCACCCCTCCACTTT
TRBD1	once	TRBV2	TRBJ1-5	CASSGRTGPSNQPQHF	TGTGCCAGCAGTGGCCGGACAGGGCCCTCCAATCAGCCCCAGCATTTT
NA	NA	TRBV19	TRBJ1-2	CASSITGSNYGYTF	TGTGCCAGTAGTATTACAGGATCTAACTATGGCTACACCTTC
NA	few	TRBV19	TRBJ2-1	CASTPLVDGLGNEQFF	TGTGCCAGTACCCCCTTAGTAGATGGGTTAGGCAATGAGCAGTTCTTC
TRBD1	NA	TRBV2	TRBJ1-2	CASSPNVGQGALGYTF	TGTGCCAGCAGTCCAAATGTAGGACAGGGGGCGCTTGGCTACACCTTC
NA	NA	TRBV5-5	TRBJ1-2	CASSRDTFNYGYTF	TGTGCCAGCAGCCGCGACACCTTTAACTATGGCTACACCTTC
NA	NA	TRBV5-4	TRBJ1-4	CASSFWEEDEKLFF	TGTGCCAGCAGCTTTTGGGAGGAAGATGAAAAACTGTTTTTT
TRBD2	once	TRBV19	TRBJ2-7	CASSKYSGTASYEQYF	TGTGCCAGTAGCAAATATAGCGGGACCGCTTCCTACGAGCAGTACTTC
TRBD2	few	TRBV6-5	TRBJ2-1	CASRAGTRTVNEQFF	TGTGCCAGCAGGGCCGGGACTAGGACCGTCAATGAGCAGTTCTTC
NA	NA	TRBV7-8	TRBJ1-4	CASSPTGGTNEKLFF	TGTGCCAGCAGCCCTACGGGTGGGACTAATGAAAAACTGTTTTTT
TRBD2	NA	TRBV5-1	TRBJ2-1	CATRTSGSYNEQFF	TGCGCCACCCGGACTAGCGGCTCCTACAATGAGCAGTTCTTC
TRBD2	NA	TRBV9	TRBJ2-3	CASSAGTSDHTDTQYF	TGTGCCAGCAGCGCAGGGACTAGCGATCACACAGATACGCAGTATTTT
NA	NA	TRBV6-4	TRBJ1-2	CATTPDGTNYGYTF	TGTGCCACGACCCCAGACGGCACTAACTATGGCTACACCTTC
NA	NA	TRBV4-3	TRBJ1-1	CASSPRAGITEAFF	TGCGCCAGCAGCCCCAGAGCAGGGATTACTGAAGCTTTCTTT